This T cell receptor beta chain was observed in a study of cytomegalovirus exposure and HLA in healthy donors. V trimming: 3 bases; J trimming: 3 bases; junction bases outside the gene matches: 8. Germline-derived CDR1 and CDR2 are MNHEY and SMNVEV (reference sequence). This CDR3 is 15 amino acids long. The primer mix had 60 Vbeta and 13 Jbeta primers. This table comes from immunoSEQ multiplex PCR, and its TCRdb copy is limited to in-frame clones, with some not included. The sample has about 140,000 clones; more than 75% are singletons. Sequenced: PBMCs. The sequence derives from a man between 18 and 29 years old in good health and CMV-seronegative. The V and J genes are TRBV27 and TRBJ2-7; 7 positions match TRBD1. CDR3 protein: CASSFGAGGIYEQYF. CDR3 in DNA: TGTGCCAGCAGTTTTGGGGCAGGGGGTATCTACGAGCAGTACTTC.